This entry concerns a single TCR beta chain. Its antigen is unknown. Additional DNA sequences in this sample encode the identical CDR3. The data were taken from a study of shared clonotypes between healthy human individuals. Study-wide results and limits: Sampling involved blood alone; tissue repertoires likely differ.

Per germline, CDR1 SGDLS and CDR2 YYNGEE. V gave up 0 bases and J gave up 6 bases, with 10 bases separating them. This CDR3 contains 13 residues. The data were produced by immunoSEQ multiplex PCR, yet TCRdb's version contains in-frame clones alone and is incomplete. The top ten clones hold around 1.7% of a sample with roughly 2,000,000 clones, about 94% of them seen once. Terminally differentiated effector memory CD45RA+ cells were left out of the naive CD8 fraction, which was CD45RO-negative and positively selected for CCR7. The sequence was collected from a young man in good health. Some clones in this sample may be carry-over from other donors' samples. The sample consisted of naive CD8+ T cells from PBMCs. This rearrangement joins TRBV9 to TRBJ2-7, with D maybe TRBD2 (5 bases). CDR3 in amino acids: CASSVGGSGEQYF. The CDR3 nucleotides read TGTGCCAGCAGCGTAGGAGGGAGTGGCGAGCAGTACTTC.